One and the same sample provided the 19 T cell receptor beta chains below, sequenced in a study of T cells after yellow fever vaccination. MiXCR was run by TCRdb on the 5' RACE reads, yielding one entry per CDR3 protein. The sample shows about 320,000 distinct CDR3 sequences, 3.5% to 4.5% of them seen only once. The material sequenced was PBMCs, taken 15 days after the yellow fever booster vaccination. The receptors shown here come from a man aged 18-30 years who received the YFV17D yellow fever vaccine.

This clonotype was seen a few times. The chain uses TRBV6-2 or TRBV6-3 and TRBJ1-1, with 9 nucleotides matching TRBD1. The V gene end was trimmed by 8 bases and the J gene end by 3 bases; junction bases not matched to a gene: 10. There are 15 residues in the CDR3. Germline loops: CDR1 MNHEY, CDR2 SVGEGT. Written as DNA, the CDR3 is TGTGCCAGCCTTTCCCCGGGACAGGGATACACTGAAGCTTTCTTT. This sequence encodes CASLSPGQGYTEAFF.

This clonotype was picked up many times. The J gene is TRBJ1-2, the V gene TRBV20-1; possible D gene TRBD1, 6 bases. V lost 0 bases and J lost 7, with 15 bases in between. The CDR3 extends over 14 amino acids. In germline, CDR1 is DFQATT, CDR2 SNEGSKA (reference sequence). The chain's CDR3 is CSARDRGGTVGYTF. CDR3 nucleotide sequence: TGCAGTGCTAGAGATAGGGGGGGGACCGTTGGCTACACCTTC.

CDR3 nucleotides: TGTGCCAGCAGTACAGGGGAACAAGAGACCCAGTACTTC. The encoded protein is CASSTGEQETQYF. The rearrangement uses TRBV6-1 and TRBJ2-5, with TRBD1 matching over 7 bases. CDR1 is MNHNS and CDR2 is SASEGT in the germline V gene. V shed 5 bases and J 2 bases; nucleotides not matched to a gene: 2. The CDR3 is made up of 13 amino acids.

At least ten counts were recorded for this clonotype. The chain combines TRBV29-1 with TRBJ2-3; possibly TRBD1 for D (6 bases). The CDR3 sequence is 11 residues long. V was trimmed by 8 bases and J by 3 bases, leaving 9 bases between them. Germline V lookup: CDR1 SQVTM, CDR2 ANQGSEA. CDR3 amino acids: CSFGQTDTQYF. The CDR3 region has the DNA TGCAGCTTTGGACAGACAGATACGCAGTATTTT.

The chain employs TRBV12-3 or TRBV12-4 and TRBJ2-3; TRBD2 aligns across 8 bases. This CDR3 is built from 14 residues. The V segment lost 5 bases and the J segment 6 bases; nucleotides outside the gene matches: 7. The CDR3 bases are TGTGCCAGCAGTCTGGGGACTAGAGCCGATACGCAGTATTTT. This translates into CASSLGTRADTQYF.

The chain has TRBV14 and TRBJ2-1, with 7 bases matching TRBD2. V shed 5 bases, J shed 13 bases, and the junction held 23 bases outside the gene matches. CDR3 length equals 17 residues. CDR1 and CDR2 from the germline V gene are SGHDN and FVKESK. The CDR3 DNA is TGTGCCAGCAGCTCGTTCCTGCGGGGGACGATCCGTACTACTCAGTTCTTC. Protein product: CASSSFLRGTIRTTQFF.

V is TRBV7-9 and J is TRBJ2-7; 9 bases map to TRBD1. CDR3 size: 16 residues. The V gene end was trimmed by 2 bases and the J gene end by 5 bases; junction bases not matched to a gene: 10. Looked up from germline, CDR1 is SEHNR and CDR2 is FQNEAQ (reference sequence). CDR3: CASSLMGQGVWDEQYF. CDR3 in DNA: TGTGCCAGCAGCTTAATGGGACAGGGAGTCTGGGACGAGCAGTACTTC.

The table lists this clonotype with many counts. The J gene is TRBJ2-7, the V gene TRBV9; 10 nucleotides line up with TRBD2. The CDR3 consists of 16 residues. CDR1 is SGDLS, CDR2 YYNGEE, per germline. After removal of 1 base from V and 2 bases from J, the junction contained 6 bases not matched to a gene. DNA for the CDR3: TGTGCCAGCAGCGTATCCGGGACTAGCGAAACCTACGAGCAGTACTTC. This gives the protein CASSVSGTSETYEQYF.

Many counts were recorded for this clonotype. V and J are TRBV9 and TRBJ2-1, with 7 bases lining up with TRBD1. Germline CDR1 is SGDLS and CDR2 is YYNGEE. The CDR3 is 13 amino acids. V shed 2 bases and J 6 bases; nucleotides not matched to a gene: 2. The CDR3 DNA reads TGTGCCAGCAGCGTTAACAGGGGCAATGAGCAGTTCTTC. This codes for CASSVNRGNEQFF.

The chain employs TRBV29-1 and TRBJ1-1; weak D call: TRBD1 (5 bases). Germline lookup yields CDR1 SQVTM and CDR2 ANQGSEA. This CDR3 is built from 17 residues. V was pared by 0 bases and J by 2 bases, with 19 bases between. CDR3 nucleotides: TGCAGCGTTGAAGATATGGGTGGGACGGGTGGAAACACTGAAGCTTTCTTT. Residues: CSVEDMGGTGGNTEAFF.

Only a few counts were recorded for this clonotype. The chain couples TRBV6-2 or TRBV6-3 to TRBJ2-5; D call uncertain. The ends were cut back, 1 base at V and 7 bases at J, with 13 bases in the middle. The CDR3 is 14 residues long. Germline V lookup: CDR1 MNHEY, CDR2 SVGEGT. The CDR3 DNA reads TGTGCCAGCAGTTACTTTTTGCCCTCTGGGACCCAGTACTTC. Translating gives CASSYFLPSGTQYF.

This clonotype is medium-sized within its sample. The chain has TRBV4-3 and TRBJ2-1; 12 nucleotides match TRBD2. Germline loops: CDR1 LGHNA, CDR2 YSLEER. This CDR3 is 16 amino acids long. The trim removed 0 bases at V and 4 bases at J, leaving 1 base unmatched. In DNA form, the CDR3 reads TGCGCCAGCAGCCAAGAAACTAGCGGGGGGTACAATGAGCAGTTCTTC. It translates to CASSQETSGGYNEQFF.

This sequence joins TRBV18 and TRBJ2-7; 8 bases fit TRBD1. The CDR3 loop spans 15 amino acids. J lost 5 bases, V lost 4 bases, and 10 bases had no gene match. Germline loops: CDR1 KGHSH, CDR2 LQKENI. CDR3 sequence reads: CASSRSGQGGNEQYF. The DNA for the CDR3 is TGTGCCAGCTCACGTTCCGGACAGGGAGGTAACGAGCAGTACTTC.

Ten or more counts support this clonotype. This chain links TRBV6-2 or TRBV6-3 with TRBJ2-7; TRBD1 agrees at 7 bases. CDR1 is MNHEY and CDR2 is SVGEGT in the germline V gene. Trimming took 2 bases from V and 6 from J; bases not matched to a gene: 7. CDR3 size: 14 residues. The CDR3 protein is CASSYQLTGTEQYF. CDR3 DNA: TGTGCCAGCAGTTACCAGCTGACAGGGACCGAGCAGTACTTC.

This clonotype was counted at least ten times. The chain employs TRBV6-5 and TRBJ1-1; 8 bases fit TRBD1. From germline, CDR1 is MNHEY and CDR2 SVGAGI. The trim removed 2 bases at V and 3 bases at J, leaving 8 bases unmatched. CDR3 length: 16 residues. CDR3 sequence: CASSYASAQGDTEAFF. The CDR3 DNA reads TGTGCCAGCAGTTACGCTAGTGCACAGGGGGACACTGAAGCTTTCTTT.

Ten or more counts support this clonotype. The CDR3 here is CASSRGQGAGEKLFF. The CDR3 nucleotides read TGTGCCAGCAGCCGCGGACAGGGGGCCGGTGAAAAACTGTTTTTT. This sequence joins TRBV28 and TRBJ1-4, with 11 bases matching TRBD1. V lost 6 bases and J lost 7; bases outside the gene matches: 7. CDR3 length: 15 residues. CDR1 and CDR2 from the germline V gene are MDHEN and SYDVKM. Together with reference TRBV28 and TRBJ1-4, the CDR3 gives the full variable domain: DVKVTQSSRYLVKRTGEKVFLECVQDMDHENMFWYRQDPGLGLRLIYFSYDVKMKEKGDIPEGYSVSREKKERFSLILESASTNQTSMYLCASSRGQGAGEKLFFGSGTQLSVL.

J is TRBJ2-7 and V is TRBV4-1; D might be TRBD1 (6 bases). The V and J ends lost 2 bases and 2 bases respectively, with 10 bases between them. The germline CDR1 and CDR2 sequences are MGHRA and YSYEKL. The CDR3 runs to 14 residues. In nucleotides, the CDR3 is TGCGCCAGCAGCCAACCTTACAGGGCCTACGAGCAGTACTTC. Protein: CASSQPYRAYEQYF.

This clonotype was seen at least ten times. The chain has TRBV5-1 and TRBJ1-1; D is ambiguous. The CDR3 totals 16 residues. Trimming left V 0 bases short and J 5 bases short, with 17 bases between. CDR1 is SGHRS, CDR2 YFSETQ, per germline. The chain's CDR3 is CASSLATMGRGTEAFF. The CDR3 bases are TGCGCCAGCAGCTTGGCCACCATGGGCCGAGGGACTGAAGCTTTCTTT.

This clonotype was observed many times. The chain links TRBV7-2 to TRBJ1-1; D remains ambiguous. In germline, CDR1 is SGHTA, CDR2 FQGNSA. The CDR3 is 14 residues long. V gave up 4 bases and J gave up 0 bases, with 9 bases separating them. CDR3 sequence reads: CASSSGSMNTEAFF. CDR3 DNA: TGTGCCAGCAGCTCAGGCAGCATGAACACTGAAGCTTTCTTT.